A single sample gave rise to the 25 T cell receptor beta chains below, sequenced in a study of blood T cell repertoires in COVID-19. Profiled with immunoSEQ multiplex PCR; TCRdb holds only in-frame clones, not every one. The sample includes 200,000 or so clones, roughly 84% of them seen just once. Sequencing was done on a sample of PBMCs or T cells enriched from blood (not recorded which). Source of these receptors: a man aged 25 to 40 in a cohort exposed to, infected with or recovered from COVID-19 (not recorded which).

CDR3 coding DNA: TGTGCCAGCAGTTTACCCCAGGTCCCAGGAGGTTCTCTGGGCTACACCTTC. It specifies CASSLPQVPGGSLGYTF. The rearrangement joins TRBV28 to TRBJ1-2; D unclear. Trimming stripped 2 bases from V and 8 bases from J, with 24 bases between. CDR3 length: 17 amino acids. Germline CDR1 is MDHEN and CDR2 is SYDVKM.

This clone came up a few times. The genes are TRBV19 and TRBJ1-2, with 8 nucleotides matching TRBD1. The CDR3 runs 12 residues. Germline V lookup: CDR1 LNHDA, CDR2 SQIVND (reference sequence). After removal of 5 bases from V and 8 bases from J, the junction contained 4 bases not matched to a gene. CDR3: CASSGQGRGYTF. Here the CDR3 DNA reads TGTGCCAGTAGTGGACAGGGTCGAGGCTACACCTTC.

The rearrangement uses TRBV9 and TRBJ1-1, with D possibly being TRBD1 (5 bases). This CDR3 contains 15 residues. V gave up 2 bases and J gave up 4 bases, with 15 bases separating them. Germline assignment: CDR1 SGDLS and CDR2 YYNGEE. The CDR3 spells CASSVTALDSTEAFF. The DNA for the CDR3 is TGTGCCAGCAGCGTGACAGCTTTGGATTCCACTGAAGCTTTCTTT.

The rearrangement joins TRBV6-5 to TRBJ1-1; D is possibly TRBD1 (5 bases). The V end lost 4 bases, the J end lost 4 bases, and 19 bases lay between the germline ends. The CDR3 has 16 amino acids. Germline V gene data show CDR1 as MNHEY and CDR2 as SVGAGI. This CDR3 reads CASSSRRGLGSTEAFF. The CDR3 DNA reads as TGTGCCAGCAGTTCTCGGAGGGGACTAGGGAGCACTGAAGCTTTCTTT.

About this clone: This sample includes further DNA sequences coding for the same CDR3. The chain employs TRBV5-1 and TRBJ2-1, with 8 bases identical to TRBD2. Losses at the gene ends were 1 base for V and 0 bases for J; bases not matched to a gene: 3. CDR1 and CDR2 (germline): SGHRS, YFSETQ. The CDR3 is 16 amino acids. This CDR3 is CASSLTSGSSYNEQFF. The CDR3 DNA reads TGCGCCAGCAGCTTGACTAGCGGTAGCTCCTACAATGAGCAGTTCTTC.

The genes are TRBV9 and TRBJ1-2; 9 bases line up with TRBD1. This CDR3 is 15 amino acids long. Trimming removed 0 bases from V and 2 bases from J; junction bases left unmatched: 2. Germline V lookup: CDR1 SGDLS, CDR2 YYNGEE. DNA for the CDR3: TGTGCCAGCAGCGTAGAGACAGGGGGAAACTATGGCTACACCTTC. Translation: CASSVETGGNYGYTF.

CDR3 DNA: TGTGCCAGCAGCTCCTGGAGTACGGACAAGCGTACAGATACGCAGTATTTT. Amino acid sequence: CASSSWSTDKRTDTQYF. The chain employs TRBV13 and TRBJ2-3; TRBD1 is a possible D gene (5 bases). Deletions cut 4 bases from V and 3 bases from J, with 20 bases between. The germline gives CDR1 PRHDT, CDR2 FYEKMQ (reference sequence). This CDR3 has 17 amino acids. Based on the CDR3 plus reference TRBV13 and TRBJ2-3, the full variable domain is AAGVIQSPRHLIKEKRETATLKCYPIPRHDTVYWYQQGPGQDPQFLISFYEKMQSDKGSIPDRFSAQQFSDYHSELNMSSLELGDSALYFCASSSWSTDKRTDTQYFGPGTRLTVL.

The chain combines TRBV5-4 with TRBJ2-3, with 8 bases lining up with TRBD2. The CDR3 runs 13 residues. Germline lookup yields CDR1 SGHNT and CDR2 YYREEE (reference sequence). The V and J ends lost 3 bases and 11 bases, in that order; junction bases with no gene match: 8. The CDR3 region is CASSSITSGGQYF. CDR3 in DNA: TGTGCCAGCAGCTCAATAACTAGCGGAGGGCAGTATTTT.

The rearrangement links TRBV7-9 to TRBJ2-7; 10 nucleotides match TRBD1. Per germline, CDR1 SEHNR and CDR2 FQNEAQ (reference sequence). The junction had 3 bases not matched to a gene; V was cut back by 1 base and J by 6 bases. The CDR3 loop spans 14 amino acids. Here the CDR3 reads CASSLGRTGGEQYF. As DNA, the CDR3 is TGTGCCAGCAGCTTAGGTCGGACAGGGGGCGAGCAGTACTTC.

This clone was counted once. This sequence joins TRBV4-1 and TRBJ1-1, with a possible D match to TRBD1 (5 bases). The CDR3 sequence is 13 residues long. The V gene's germline CDR1 is MGHRA and CDR2 YSYEKL. Trimming removed 1 base at V and 8 bases at J, with 11 bases between. CDR3 coding DNA: TGCGCCAGCAGCCAAGGGAGGGGCATAGAAGCTTTCTTT. Its translation: CASSQGRGIEAFF.

The genes are TRBV11-2 and TRBJ1-4, with a possible D match to TRBD1 (6 bases). Deletions cut 7 bases from V and 8 bases from J, with 17 bases between. There are 14 residues in the CDR3. Per germline, CDR1 SGHAT and CDR2 FQNNGV. CDR3: CASKLTGIGEKLFF. For the CDR3, the DNA is TGTGCCAGCAAACTTACAGGGATAGGAGAAAAACTGTTTTTT.

The CDR3 loop reads CASNQWPLRAQGNIQYF. CDR3 DNA: TGTGCCAGCAACCAGTGGCCCTTACGGGCCCAGGGCAACATTCAGTACTTC. This sequence joins TRBV2 and TRBJ2-4, with D possibly TRBD1 on 5 matching bases. The V gene's germline CDR1 is SNHLY and CDR2 FYNNEI. This CDR3 comprises 17 residues. V lost 7 bases to trimming and J lost 7 bases, with 26 bases between them.

CDR3 in amino acids: CASSHVSGAQYF. CDR3 nucleotides: TGTGCCAGCAGCCATGTTAGCGGGGCCCAGTACTTC. The genes are TRBV3-1 (or the pseudogene TRBV3-2) and TRBJ2-5, with TRBD2 identical over 8 bases. This CDR3 spans 12 amino acids. Trimming at V came to 3 bases and at J to 9 bases, leaving 3 bases not matched to a gene. Germline CDR1 and CDR2: LGHDT and YNNKEL (reference sequence).

The chain is built from TRBV7-8 and TRBJ1-2; D call uncertain. Trimming removed 0 bases from V and 4 bases from J, with 21 bases in between. The CDR3 spans 18 residues. Germline CDR1 SGHVS, CDR2 FQNEAQ. The CDR3 loop is CASSLAPASPSSGYGYTF. CDR3 sequence (DNA): TGTGCCAGCAGCTTAGCGCCAGCTTCCCCATCGTCGGGCTATGGCTACACCTTC.

This chain links TRBV11-2 with TRBJ2-7; D perhaps matches TRBD1 (6 bases). This CDR3 contains 17 residues. V lost 4 bases, J lost 2 bases, and 21 bases lay in between. Germline V gene lookup returns CDR1 SGHAT and CDR2 FQNNGV. The DNA for the CDR3 is TGTGCCAGCAGCTCGATTATTAAAACACAGGGACCCTACGAGCAGTACTTC. Residues: CASSSIIKTQGPYEQYF.

This chain uses TRBV4-1 with TRBJ1-5, with 9 bases that match TRBD1. Germline assignment: CDR1 MGHRA and CDR2 YSYEKL. V shed 3 bases and J 0 bases; nucleotides not matched to a gene: 9. This CDR3 is built from 18 residues. In DNA form, the CDR3 reads TGCGCCAGCAGCCACAGTTCAACAGGGGGCGATAGCAATCAGCCCCAGCATTTT. Translation gives CASSHSSTGGDSNQPQHF.

The chain uses TRBV10-3 and TRBJ1-5, with TRBD1 identical over 10 bases. The CDR3 extends over 15 amino acids. Germline V gene sequence: CDR1 ENHRY, CDR2 SYGVKD. Unmatched junction bases numbered 4, after V lost 4 bases and J lost 4 bases. The CDR3 loop reads CAISAGTGENQPQHF. Written as DNA, the CDR3 is TGTGCCATCAGTGCTGGGACAGGGGAAAATCAGCCCCAGCATTTT.

V gene TRBV5-1 combines with J gene TRBJ2-1; unclear D gene. Germline assignment: CDR1 SGHRS and CDR2 YFSETQ. The length of the CDR3 is 15 residues. V was pared by 4 bases and J by 5 bases, with 16 bases between. Here the CDR3 reads CASSAIPGRHNEQFF. In nucleotides, the CDR3 is TGCGCCAGCAGCGCCATTCCTGGCCGTCACAATGAGCAGTTCTTC. The whole variable domain, remainder taken from reference TRBV5-1 and TRBJ2-1, is KAGVTQTPRYLIKTRGQQVTLSCSPISGHRSVSWYQQTPGQGLQFLFEYFSETQRNKGNFPGRFSGRQFSNSRSEMNVSTLELGDSALYLCASSAIPGRHNEQFFGPGTRLTVL.

V usage is TRBV5-6 and J usage is TRBJ1-5, with D maybe TRBD1 (6 bases). CDR1 and CDR2 from the germline V gene are SGHDT and YYEEEE. V shed 2 bases and J shed 3 bases, with 15 bases lying between them. The CDR3 runs to 16 residues. The CDR3 region has the DNA TGTGCCAGCAGCTTTTGGTCTGGGGGCAACAATCAGCCCCAGCATTTT. Amino acids: CASSFWSGGNNQPQHF.

The table lists this clone with a count of one. The chain couples TRBV6-4 to TRBJ2-3; D remains ambiguous. This CDR3 region has 14 residues. Germline V gene sequence: CDR1 MRHNA, CDR2 SNTAGT. Trimming cost V 2 bases and J 0 bases, with 6 bases left between them. The CDR3 nucleotides are TGTGCCAGCAGTGACGGGCGTAGCACAGATACGCAGTATTTT. Translated: CASSDGRSTDTQYF.

The chain recombines TRBV19 with TRBJ2-3; 9 nucleotides align to TRBD2. Trimming removed 5 bases from V and 3 bases from J; junction bases left unmatched: 6. Looked up from germline, CDR1 is LNHDA and CDR2 is SQIVND (reference sequence). The CDR3 runs 15 residues. CDR3 nucleotide sequence: TGTGCCAGTAGTGTAGCGGGAGCGGGGACAGATACGCAGTATTTT. It is translated as CASSVAGAGTDTQYF. Complete variable domain (other parts from reference TRBV19 and TRBJ2-3): DGGITQSPKYLFRKEGQNVTLSCEQNLNHDAMYWYRQDPGQGLRLIYYSQIVNDFQKGDIAEGYSVSREKKESFPLTVTSAQKNPTAFYLCASSVAGAGTDTQYFGPGTRLTVL.

This clone appeared a single time. The CDR3, as DNA: TGTGCCAGCGTTTCCGGACAGGCAAACACCGGGGAGCTGTTTTTT. Translation: CASVSGQANTGELFF. The chain combines TRBV28 with TRBJ2-2, with TRBD1 matching 7 bases. Germline CDR1 and CDR2: MDHEN and SYDVKM. The CDR3 runs 15 residues. Trimming removed 8 bases from V and 2 bases from J; junction bases left unmatched: 8.

The chain uses TRBV28 and TRBJ1-1; possibly TRBD1 for D (6 bases). Germline CDR1 is MDHEN and CDR2 is SYDVKM. V lost 2 bases to trimming and J lost 3 bases, with 10 bases between them. There are 14 residues in the CDR3. The CDR3, as DNA: TGTGCCAGCAGTTTAACAGGGCACTACACTGAAGCTTTCTTT. Protein sequence: CASSLTGHYTEAFF.

The chain has TRBV7-2 and TRBJ1-5; no firm D call. The CDR3 covers 15 residues. The germline V gene has CDR1 SGHTA and CDR2 FQGNSA. V gave up 3 bases and J gave up 4 bases, with 13 bases separating them. CDR3 protein: CASSFSTRINQPQHF. The CDR3 DNA sequence: TGTGCCAGCAGCTTTTCAACCAGGATAAATCAGCCCCAGCATTTT.

V is TRBV10-1 and J is TRBJ1-1; 7 nucleotides agree with TRBD1. This CDR3 spans 17 amino acids. Germline V CDR1 and CDR2: WNHNN, SYGVQD (reference sequence). The ends lost 2 bases at V and 8 bases at J; junction bases unmatched: 17. CDR3 sequence: CASSEPPGQKPLREAFF. In DNA form, the CDR3 reads TGCGCCAGCAGTGAGCCTCCGGGACAGAAACCCCTCAGGGAAGCTTTCTTT.